What follows describes a single TCR beta chain. Collection of roughly 10 milliliters of peripheral blood was performed for each donor. Germline lookup yields CDR1 SQVTM and CDR2 ANQGSEA. CDR3 size: 12 residues. The entry originates in a study of blood T cells in healthy people across ages. Using a J-beta primer mix together with a sample-barcoded 5' primer, a second PCR was run for about 6 to 12 cycles. One entry per CDR3 protein results from TCRdb running MiXCR on the 5' RACE reads. This sample yields about 1.4 million distinct CDR3 sequences, of which 59% are seen a single time; 5.5% to 8% belongs to the top ten.

The chain employs TRBV29-1 and TRBJ1-1; 8 bases are a match to TRBD1. This sequence originates from a man aged 18 to 30 in good health. Sequencing used blood. CDR3 sequence: CGLRQGSTEAFF. For the CDR3, the DNA is TGCGGACTCCGACAGGGGAGTACTGAAGCTTTCTTT.